This T cell receptor beta chain derives from a study of T cell responses to AZD1222 COVID-19 vaccine. Germline CDR1 and CDR2: LNHDA and SQIVND (reference sequence). The J segment lost 4 bases and the V segment lost 4 bases, leaving 6 bases of the junction unmatched. The CDR3 consists of 16 residues. Study observations and caveats: In all cases, repertoires were sampled only after the peak T cell response.

The method was immunoSEQ multiplex PCR; TCRdb's version includes in-frame clones alone and lacks a portion of them. Of just under 150,000 clones in the sample, about 92% were seen once. Concerning this clone itself: The target antigen is unknown.

The V and J genes are TRBV19 and TRBJ2-2; 10 bases map to TRBD2. Sequences were derived from peripheral blood, sampled 28 days after the second AZD1222 dose. The receptor comes from an adult who received the AZD1222 COVID-19 vaccine. The CDR3 nucleotides read TGTGCCAGTAGTAACCTAGCGGGAGACCCCACCGGGGAGCTGTTTTTT. Translating gives CASSNLAGDPTGELFF.